This is a list of T cell receptor beta chains from one sample in a study. Here immunoSEQ multiplex PCR was the method, and the copy in TCRdb shows in-frame clones only, minus some. The data show under 90,000 clones, roughly 93% seen once. Sequencing input: PBMCs. These receptors originate from a man aged 40-50 years with rheumatoid arthritis. The CDR3 runs from the conserved cysteine through the conserved F or W. A D gene is named only where the DNA matches it firmly. The size of a clone is reported for some rows only, either as once, few or many, or as a class for expanded clones.

j_call v_call clone_size d_call cdr3_nt cdr3_aa
TRBJ1-6 TRBV18 - TRBD1 TGTGCCAGCTCACTTGGACAGGGCGATTCACCCCTCCACTTT CASSLGQGDSPLHF
TRBJ2-7 TRBV11-2 - TRBD2 TGTGCCAGCAGCGGTTCCGGGACTAAAACCTACGAGCAGTACTTC CASSGSGTKTYEQYF
TRBJ2-7 TRBV1 - - TGCACCAGCAGCCTCGGGGGGGCCCCCTACGAGCAGTACTTC CTSSLGGAPYEQYF
TRBJ2-7 TRBV7-8 - - TGTGCCAGCGGCCCTTTTCAGTACGAGCAGTACTTC CASGPFQYEQYF
TRBJ1-1 TRBV5-5 once TRBD1 TGTGCCAGCAGCTGGGGGGACAGGGACGGAGACACTGAAGCTTTCTTT CASSWGDRDGDTEAFF
TRBJ1-5 TRBV5-5 medium-sized TRBD1 TGTGCCAGCAGCGCCGGACAGGCCAGCAATCAGCCCCAGCATTTT CASSAGQASNQPQHF
TRBJ2-5 TRBV5-1 once TRBD2 TGCGCCAGCAGTCATCTAGCGGGAGGACTGCAAGAGACCCAGTACTTC CASSHLAGGLQETQYF
TRBJ2-3 TRBV28 - TRBD1 TGTGCCAGCAGAACCGGGACAGGGATTCGGATTTCGACAGATACGCAGTATTTT CASRTGTGIRISTDTQYF
TRBJ2-7 TRBV7-9 - TRBD1 TGTGCCAGCAGCTCCGGGGGGACAGGGGACTACGAGCAGTACTTC CASSSGGTGDYEQYF
TRBJ1-5 TRBV6-2/TRBV6-3 - - TGTGCCAGCAGTTACTCGAGTAAGGGATATCAGCCCCAGCATTTT CASSYSSKGYQPQHF
TRBJ2-5 TRBV9 - - TGTGCCAGCAGCGGCGACAGGGGAGGGGAGACCCAGTACTTC CASSGDRGGETQYF
TRBJ2-1 TRBV5-1 few TRBD2 TGCGCCAGCAGCTGGGATAGCGGGAGTCCCACCTACAATGAGCAGTTCTTC CASSWDSGSPTYNEQFF
TRBJ1-4 TRBV7-9 - - TGTGCCAGCAGCTTAGCCGGACACAGTGAAAAACTGTTTTTT CASSLAGHSEKLFF
TRBJ1-2 TRBV2 - - TGTGCCAGCAGTGAAAAGGTAGTCAGGGGAATTTATGGCTACACCTTC CASSEKVVRGIYGYTF
TRBJ2-2 TRBV5-1 - TRBD1 TGCGCCAGCAGCTTGGCCAGACAGGGGAGAAAGGGTTTGGCCGGGGAGCTGTTTTTT CASSLARQGRKGLAGELFF
TRBJ2-7 TRBV19 - TRBD2 TGTGCCAGTAGTATAGTTCCGGGACTAGCGGCCTACGAGCAGTACTTC CASSIVPGLAAYEQYF
TRBJ2-3 TRBV4-3 - - TGCGCCAGCAGCCAAGGAACCGCGGTCACTAGCACAGATACGCAGTATTTT CASSQGTAVTSTDTQYF
TRBJ2-7 TRBV28 - - TGTGCCAGCAGGATCGGACGGCACTACGAGCAGTACTTC CASRIGRHYEQYF
TRBJ1-3 TRBV30 - - TGTGCCTGGAGGTTGGACACCATATATTTT CAWRLDTIYF
TRBJ2-7 TRBV30 - - TGTGCCTGGAGTCCGGGATTGGGGCTGTTCTACGAGCAGTACTTC CAWSPGLGLFYEQYF
TRBJ2-1 TRBV25-1 - - TGTGCCAGCAGTGACGTTCGAGCGGCCGTTGGGGGCAATGAGCAGTTCTTC CASSDVRAAVGGNEQFF
TRBJ2-7 TRBV19 once - TGTGCCAGTAGTGCGGGACCCTCCTACGAGCAGTACTTC CASSAGPSYEQYF
TRBJ1-1 TRBV7-6 - - TGTGCCAGCAGTCGTTTTGAGAGGATGGGGACTGAAGTTTTCTTT CASSRFERMGTEVFF
TRBJ2-1 TRBV10-3 - TRBD2 TGTGCCATCAGTGAGTCGGAAGCCGGGGGACTAGCGGGGGGAAATGAGCAGTTCTTC CAISESEAGGLAGGNEQFF
TRBJ2-2 TRBV6-2/TRBV6-3 - TRBD2 TGTGCCAGCAGCTTTAGCGGGAGGGAGACCGGGGAGCTGTTTTTT CASSFSGRETGELFF
TRBJ2-2 TRBV15 once TRBD2 TGTGCCACCAGCAGAGTTGCGGGGGGGCCCGGGGAGCTGTTTTTT CATSRVAGGPGELFF
TRBJ2-1 TRBV24-1 - - TGTGCCACCAGTGAATCCATCTACAATGAGCAGTTCTTC CATSESIYNEQFF
TRBJ2-7 TRBV19 - - TGTGCCAGTAGTGCCGACCTTTCCCCGGGCGAGCAGTACTTC CASSADLSPGEQYF
TRBJ1-5 TRBV19 - - TGTGCCAGTAGTTTCCTCCGGGCCCAAAGGGACCAGCCCCAGCATTTT CASSFLRAQRDQPQHF
TRBJ2-1 TRBV7-6 - - TGTGCCAGCAGCTTAGGAGACCTCTCCTACAATGAGCAGTTCTTC CASSLGDLSYNEQFF
TRBJ2-3 TRBV5-1 - - TGCGCCAGCAGCGTTAGCACAGATACGCAGTATTTT CASSVSTDTQYF
TRBJ1-2 TRBV9 - - TGTGCCATCCTGAAGGAGGTAGGGCTGGACTATGGCTACACCTTC CAILKEVGLDYGYTF
TRBJ1-5 TRBV20-1 - - TGCAGTGCTAGTGGGGACGGCAATCAGCCCCAGCATTTT CSASGDGNQPQHF
TRBJ1-3 TRBV11-2 - - TGTGCCAGCAGCTTAACGCGCACCCGAGGAAACACCATATATTTT CASSLTRTRGNTIYF
TRBJ2-1 TRBV18 - - TGTGCCAGCTCACCGCCCTGGGAGGCCGATGAGCAGTTCTTC CASSPPWEADEQFF
TRBJ2-7 TRBV30 - TRBD1 TGTGCCTGGAAAGGACAGGGGCTCGTAACCTACGAGCAGTACTTC CAWKGQGLVTYEQYF
TRBJ1-3 TRBV7-9 - - TGTGCCAGCAGCTCAGTGGTAGGGACTGGAAACACCATATATTTT CASSSVVGTGNTIYF
TRBJ2-7 TRBV14 once - TGTGCCAGCAGCCTCGGGGCAGTTAAGGCCTACGAGCAGTACTTC CASSLGAVKAYEQYF
TRBJ2-5 TRBV15 - - TGTGCCACCAGCAGGGGTAGTCAAGAGACCCAGTACTTC CATSRGSQETQYF
TRBJ2-1 TRBV7-2 - TRBD2 TGTGCCAGCAGCTTACAGGGCGGGGGGTCCTACAATGAGCAGTTCTTC CASSLQGGGSYNEQFF
TRBJ1-1 TRBV2 - - TGTGCCAGCAGTCGCCGTGGGGAGTCGCCCGTGGGTGCTTTCTTT CASSRRGESPVGAFF
TRBJ1-2 TRBV5-6 - TRBD1 TGTGCCAGCAGCAAGGACAGGGGGGCCGTTGGCTACACCTTC CASSKDRGAVGYTF
TRBJ1-4 TRBV12-2 - - TGTGCAAGTCGCATTAAAGGTCGGGACAGCGAAAAACTGTTTTTT CASRIKGRDSEKLFF
TRBJ1-1 TRBV2 - TRBD1 TGTGCCAGCATTCGACAGGGCTTCACTGAAGCTTTCTTT CASIRQGFTEAFF
TRBJ2-3 TRBV4-2 - - TGTGCCAGCAGCCAGAAAGGGGCGAAACACACAGATACGCAGTATTTT CASSQKGAKHTDTQYF
TRBJ2-2 TRBV19 - - TGTGCCAGTTCCTATGGGACCGGATCCGGGGAGCTGTTTTTT CASSYGTGSGELFF
TRBJ2-1 TRBV7-9 - - TGTGCCAGCAGCTCGACAGTGGGAAACAATGAGCAGTTCTTC CASSSTVGNNEQFF
TRBJ2-7 TRBV3-1/TRBV3-2 - TRBD2 TGTGCCAGCAGCCAACTAGCGGGAAGCTACGAGCAGTACTTC CASSQLAGSYEQYF